The entry below describes one TCR beta chain. CDR1 SQVTM and CDR2 ANQGSEA come from the germline V gene. The V gene lost 1 base and the J gene lost 8 bases, with 11 bases spanning the gap. The CDR3 consists of 12 residues. Libraries were prepared by immunoSEQ multiplex PCR; TCRdb keeps only in-frame clonotypes and omits some of them. The sample contains around 110,000 clones, roughly 94% of which appear only once. The data are from a study of siplizumab effects on memory and regulatory T cells. The chain recombines TRBV29-1 with TRBJ1-2; D unclear. Sequenced material: non-Treg CD4+ T cells sorted from blood. This sequence was found in a human donor in good health. CDR3 nucleotide sequence: TGCAGCGTTGAAGGACAAACTATGGGCTACACCTTC. Translating it yields CSVEGQTMGYTF.